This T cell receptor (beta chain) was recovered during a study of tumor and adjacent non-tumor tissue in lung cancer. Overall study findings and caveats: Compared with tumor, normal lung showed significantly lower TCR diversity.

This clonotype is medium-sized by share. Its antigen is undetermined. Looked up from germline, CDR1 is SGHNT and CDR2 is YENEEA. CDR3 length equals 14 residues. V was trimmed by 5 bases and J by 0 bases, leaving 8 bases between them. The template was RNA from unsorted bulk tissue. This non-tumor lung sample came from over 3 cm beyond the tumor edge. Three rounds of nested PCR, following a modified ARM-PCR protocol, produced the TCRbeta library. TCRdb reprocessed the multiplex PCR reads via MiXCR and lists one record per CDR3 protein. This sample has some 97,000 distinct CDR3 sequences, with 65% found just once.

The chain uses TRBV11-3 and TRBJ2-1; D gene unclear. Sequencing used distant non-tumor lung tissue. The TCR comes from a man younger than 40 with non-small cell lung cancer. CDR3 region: CASSLRSSYNEQFF. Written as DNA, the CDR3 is TGTGCCAGCAGCCTGAGAAGCTCCTACAATGAGCAGTTCTTC.